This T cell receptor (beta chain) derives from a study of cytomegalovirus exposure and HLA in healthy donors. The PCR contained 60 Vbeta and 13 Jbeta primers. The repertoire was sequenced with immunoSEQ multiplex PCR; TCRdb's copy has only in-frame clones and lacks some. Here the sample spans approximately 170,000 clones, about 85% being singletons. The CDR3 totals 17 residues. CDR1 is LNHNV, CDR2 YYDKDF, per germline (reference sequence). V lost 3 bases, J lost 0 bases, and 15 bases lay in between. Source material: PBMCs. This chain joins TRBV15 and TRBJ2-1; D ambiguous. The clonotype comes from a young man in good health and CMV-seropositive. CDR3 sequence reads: CATSSGLGGSSYNEQFF. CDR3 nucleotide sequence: TGTGCCACCAGCAGTGGGTTAGGCGGCAGCTCCTACAATGAGCAGTTCTTC.